This T cell receptor (beta chain) was captured in a study of beta chain features in type 1 diabetes. This clone was seen only a few times. The antigen remains undetermined. Study outcomes and limitations: Within each of all four CD4+ subsets, Type 1 diabetes patients had TCRB CDR3s that were moderately but significantly shorter. Among type 1 diabetes patients, VDJ junctions had fewer insertions and more deletions.

Donors contributed one heparinised blood draw apiece, averaging about 116 mL. cDNA synthesis used the whole RNA isolate, giving expressed TCRB sequences. The repertoire was sequenced with immunoSEQ multiplex PCR; TCRdb's copy has only in-frame clones and lacks some. The sample lists about 130,000 clones, approximately 9.2% occurring once. This clonotype was sampled from a man aged 18 to 29 in good health. The sequencing sample was made of central memory CD4+ T cells from blood.

The DNA for the CDR3 is TGTGCCAGCAGCCCTGGGAAGCGCGGGGGCGCGGGGACAGATACGCAGTATTTT. Protein sequence: CASSPGKRGGAGTDTQYF. The chain has TRBV9 and TRBJ2-3; D might be TRBD2 (7 bases). The germline V gene has CDR1 SGDLS and CDR2 YYNGEE. Trimming removed 4 bases from V and 3 bases from J, with 24 bases in between. The CDR3 covers 18 residues.